A selection of T cell receptor beta chains follows, all from one sample in a study of blood T cell repertoires in COVID-19. Generated by immunoSEQ multiplex PCR, the TCRdb table keeps only in-frame clones and is missing some. The sample holds around 230,000 clones, 85% seen once. Sequences were obtained from peripheral blood. Source of these receptors: a man aged 50 to 60 with COVID-19, enrolled during active disease. Both conserved end residues are part of each CDR3. A D gene is named only where the DNA matches it firmly. Clone sizes are given selectively: once, few, many, or a class where the clone is expanded.

V gene	J gene	clone size	D gene	CDR3 protein	CDR3 DNA
TRBV27	TRBJ1-2	-	-	CASRNPQGTNYGYTF	TGTGCCAGCAGAAATCCGCAGGGGACTAACTATGGCTACACCTTC
TRBV24-1	TRBJ2-2	-	TRBD1	CATSDLTTGADPGELFF	TGTGCCACCAGTGATTTGACGACAGGGGCGGATCCGGGGGAGCTGTTTTTT
TRBV27	TRBJ2-4	-	TRBD2	CASSRRLAGDDIQYF	TGTGCCAGCAGTCGCCGACTAGCGGGGGACGACATTCAGTACTTC
TRBV7-9	TRBJ2-7	-	-	CASSLGSGRNYEQYF	TGTGCCAGCAGCTTAGGATCAGGGAGGAACTACGAGCAGTACTTC
TRBV7-9	TRBJ1-3	once	-	CASSETSSGNTIYF	TGTGCCAGCAGCGAAACTAGCTCTGGAAACACCATATATTTT
TRBV19	TRBJ1-4	-	TRBD1	CASKGTVNEKLFF	TGTGCCAGTAAAGGGACAGTTAATGAAAAACTGTTTTTT
TRBV7-9	TRBJ1-1	-	TRBD1	CASSTGDTEAFF	TGTGCCAGCAGCACAGGGGACACTGAAGCTTTCTTT
TRBV5-4	TRBJ2-7	-	-	CASSLEAGYEQYF	TGTGCCAGCAGCTTGGAGGCGGGCTACGAGCAGTACTTC
TRBV2	TRBJ1-1	-	-	CASKEGTAFF	TGTGCCAGCAAGGAGGGGACGGCTTTCTTT
TRBV18	TRBJ2-3	-	TRBD2	CASSPKALAGSTDTQYF	TGTGCCAGCTCACCAAAAGCACTAGCGGGGAGCACAGATACGCAGTATTTT
TRBV11-1	TRBJ1-2	-	TRBD1	CASSVSREGGANGYTF	TGTGCCAGCAGCGTCAGCCGGGAAGGGGGCGCGAATGGCTACACCTTC
TRBV5-1	TRBJ1-2	-	-	CASSFEGEYGYTF	TGCGCCAGCAGCTTCGAGGGCGAGTATGGCTACACCTTC
TRBV6-6	TRBJ2-3	-	-	CASSYSSVADTQYF	TGTGCCAGCAGTTACTCGAGCGTCGCAGATACGCAGTATTTT
TRBV30	TRBJ1-2	-	TRBD1	CAWRGPPPTGGDYGYTF	TGTGCCTGGAGGGGGCCCCCACCGACAGGGGGGGACTATGGCTACACCTTC
TRBV6-2/TRBV6-3	TRBJ1-3	-	-	CASSYPGTTGGNTIYF	TGTGCCAGCAGTTACCCGGGGACAACGGGGGGAAACACCATATATTTT
TRBV5-1	TRBJ2-5	-	-	CASSLTPARTGETQYF	TGCGCCAGCAGCTTGACACCGGCCCGAACAGGGGAGACCCAGTACTTC
TRBV7-2	TRBJ2-3	-	TRBD2	CASSLENSGGATGTQYF	TGTGCCAGCAGCCTCGAAAATAGCGGGGGGGCAACTGGTACGCAGTATTTT
TRBV19	TRBJ2-4	-	TRBD1	CASSRQGGLAKNIQYF	TGTGCCAGTAGTAGACAGGGGGGACTAGCCAAAAACATTCAGTACTTC
TRBV9	TRBJ2-1	-	-	CASSVMNEQFF	TGTGCCAGCAGCGTTATGAATGAGCAGTTCTTC
TRBV7-9	TRBJ1-6	-	-	CASSPSITNSPLHF	TGTGCCAGCAGCCCCAGTATTACCAATTCACCCCTCCACTTT
TRBV5-4	TRBJ2-1	-	-	CASSNSYNEQFF	TGTGCCAGCAGTAACTCCTACAATGAGCAGTTCTTC
TRBV7-2	TRBJ2-2	-	TRBD2	CASSRGGTVGGELFF	TGTGCCAGCAGCCGGGGGGGTACCGTAGGCGGGGAGCTGTTTTTT
TRBV12-3/TRBV12-4	TRBJ1-5	-	TRBD1	CASSGGSNQPQHF	TGTGCCAGCTCAGGGGGAAGCAATCAGCCCCAGCATTTT
TRBV3-1/TRBV3-2	TRBJ2-3	once	-	CASSQRGRSNDRDTQYF	TGTGCCAGCAGCCAAAGAGGGCGCTCAAATGATAGAGATACGCAGTATTTT
TRBV7-3	TRBJ2-1	-	TRBD1	CASSLPGTDYNEQFF	TGTGCCAGCAGCCTCCCCGGGACAGATTACAATGAGCAGTTCTTC
TRBV19	TRBJ2-1	-	TRBD1	CASSKGTGRNEQFF	TGTGCCAGTAGTAAAGGGACAGGGCGGAATGAGCAGTTCTTC
TRBV5-1	TRBJ2-5	-	TRBD1	CASSRTGTGGETQYF	TGCGCCAGCAGCAGAACCGGGACAGGGGGTGAGACCCAGTACTTC
TRBV18	TRBJ2-7	-	TRBD1	CASSLSGTVRNEQYF	TGTGCCAGCTCACTCTCCGGGACAGTACGTAACGAGCAGTACTTC
TRBV6-6	TRBJ1-3	once	-	CASRIRGGNTIYF	TGTGCCAGCAGGATAAGGGGAGGAAACACCATATATTTT
TRBV7-9	TRBJ2-1	many	TRBD2	CASSLAGGTSRNEQFF	TGTGCCAGCAGCTTAGCGGGAGGGACTAGCAGGAATGAGCAGTTCTTC
TRBV7-2	TRBJ1-3	-	TRBD1	CASSLTGAFSGNTIYF	TGTGCCAGCAGCCTAACAGGGGCCTTCTCTGGAAACACCATATATTTT
TRBV6-5	TRBJ1-2	once	TRBD1	CASSYSTGNYGYTF	TGTGCCAGCAGTTACTCGACAGGGAACTATGGCTACACCTTC
TRBV3-1/TRBV3-2	TRBJ2-5	once	TRBD2	CASNTWGGETQYF	TGTGCCAGCAACACTTGGGGGGGGGAGACCCAGTACTTC
TRBV27	TRBJ1-6	-	TRBD1	CASTEGQGRYSPLHF	TGTGCCAGCACCGAGGGACAGGGGCGGTATTCACCCCTCCACTTT
TRBV19	TRBJ2-6	-	TRBD2	CASRARWERGGSGANVLTF	TGTGCCAGCCGCGCTCGGTGGGAGCGGGGGGGCTCTGGGGCCAACGTCCTGACTTTC
TRBV6-2/TRBV6-3	TRBJ2-5	-	-	CASSYSLGRYQETQYF	TGTGCCAGCAGTTACTCGCTGGGGAGATACCAAGAGACCCAGTACTTC
TRBV27	TRBJ2-1	-	TRBD2	CASSLGLAGGHVQFF	TGTGCCAGCAGTTTAGGACTAGCGGGGGGGCATGTGCAGTTCTTC
TRBV5-1	TRBJ1-2	-	-	CASSLAVTRGYTF	TGCGCCAGCAGCTTGGCTGTGACGCGGGGCTACACCTTC
TRBV19	TRBJ1-1	-	-	CASSPRRNTEAFF	TGTGCCAGTAGTCCTCGGAGGAACACTGAAGCTTTCTTT
TRBV7-2	TRBJ2-3	-	TRBD2	CASSLGTSGGADTQYF	TGTGCCAGCAGCTTAGGGACTAGCGGGGGGGCCGATACGCAGTATTTT
TRBV18	TRBJ2-7	-	-	CASSPPRQSSYEQYF	TGTGCCAGCTCACCACCGAGGCAAAGCTCCTACGAGCAGTACTTC
TRBV27	TRBJ1-2	-	-	CASSWVGRGHTNYGYTF	TGTGCCAGCAGTTGGGTAGGACGGGGACATACGAACTATGGCTACACCTTC
TRBV4-3	TRBJ1-1	-	-	CASSQDPRNTEAFF	TGCGCCAGCAGCCAAGATCCGCGGAACACTGAAGCTTTCTTT
TRBV18	TRBJ1-5	-	-	CASSPSYNQPQHF	TGTGCCAGCTCACCTTCGTACAATCAGCCCCAGCATTTT
TRBV9	TRBJ1-2	-	TRBD1	CASSSWDRGNYGYTF	TGTGCCAGCAGCAGTTGGGACAGGGGGAACTATGGCTACACCTTC
TRBV5-1	TRBJ2-1	-	TRBD1	CASSPGGRTGSNEQFF	TGCGCCAGCAGCCCAGGGGGTCGTACGGGATCGAATGAGCAGTTCTTC
TRBV28	TRBJ1-5	many	TRBD1	CASTLLPGQGGQPQHF	TGTGCCAGCACTCTTCTCCCGGGACAGGGAGGTCAGCCCCAGCATTTT
TRBV2	TRBJ2-5	-	TRBD2	CASIRLAGGPGFQETQYF	TGTGCCAGCATTAGACTAGCGGGGGGCCCCGGATTCCAAGAGACCCAGTACTTC